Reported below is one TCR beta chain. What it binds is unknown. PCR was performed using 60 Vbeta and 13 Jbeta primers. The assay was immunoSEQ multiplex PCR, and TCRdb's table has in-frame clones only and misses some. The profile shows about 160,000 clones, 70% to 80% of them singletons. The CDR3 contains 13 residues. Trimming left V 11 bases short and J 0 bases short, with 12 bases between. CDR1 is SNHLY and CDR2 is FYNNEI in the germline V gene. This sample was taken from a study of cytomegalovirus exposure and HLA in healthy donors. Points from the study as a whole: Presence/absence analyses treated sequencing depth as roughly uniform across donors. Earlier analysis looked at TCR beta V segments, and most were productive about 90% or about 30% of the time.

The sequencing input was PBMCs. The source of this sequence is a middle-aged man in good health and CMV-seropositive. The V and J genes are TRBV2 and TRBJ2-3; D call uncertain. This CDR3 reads CASRIASTDTQYF. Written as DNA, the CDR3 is TGTGCCTCCAGGATCGCAAGCACAGATACGCAGTATTTT.